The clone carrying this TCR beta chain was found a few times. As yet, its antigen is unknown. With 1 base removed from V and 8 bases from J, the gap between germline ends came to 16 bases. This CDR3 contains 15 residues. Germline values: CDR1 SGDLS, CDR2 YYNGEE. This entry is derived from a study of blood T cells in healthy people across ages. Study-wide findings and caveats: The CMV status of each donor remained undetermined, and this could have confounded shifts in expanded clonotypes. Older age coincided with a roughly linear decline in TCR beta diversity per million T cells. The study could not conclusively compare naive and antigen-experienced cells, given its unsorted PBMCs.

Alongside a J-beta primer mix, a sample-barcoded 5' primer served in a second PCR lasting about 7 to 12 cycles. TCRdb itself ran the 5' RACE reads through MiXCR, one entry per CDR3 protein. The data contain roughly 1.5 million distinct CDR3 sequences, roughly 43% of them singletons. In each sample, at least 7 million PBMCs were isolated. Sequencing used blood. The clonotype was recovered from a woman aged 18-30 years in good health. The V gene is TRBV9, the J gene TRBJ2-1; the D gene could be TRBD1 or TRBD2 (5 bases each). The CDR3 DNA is TGTGCCAGCAGCGTAAGTGGGACCCCGGTGGATGAGCAGTTCTTC. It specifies CASSVSGTPVDEQFF.